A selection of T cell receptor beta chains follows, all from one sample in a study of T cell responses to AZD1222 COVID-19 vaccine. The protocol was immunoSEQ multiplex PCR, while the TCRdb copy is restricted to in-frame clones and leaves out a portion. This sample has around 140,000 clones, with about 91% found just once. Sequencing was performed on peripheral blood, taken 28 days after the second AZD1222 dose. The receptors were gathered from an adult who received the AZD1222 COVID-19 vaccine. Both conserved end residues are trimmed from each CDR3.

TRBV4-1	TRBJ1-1	ASRAGQGALGTEAF
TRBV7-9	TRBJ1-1	ASSLNAGGASEAF
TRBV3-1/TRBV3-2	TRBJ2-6	ASSQDVTGANVLT
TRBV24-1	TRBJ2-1	AAGGQGYNEQF
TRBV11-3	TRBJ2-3	ASSFSGGGTDTQY
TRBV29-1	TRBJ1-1	SVTLGNTEAF
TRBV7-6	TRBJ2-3	ASSRYTDTQY
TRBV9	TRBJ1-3	ASSVEAGSGNTIY
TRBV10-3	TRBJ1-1	AISGQERGTEAF
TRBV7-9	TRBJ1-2	ASSTAIVDSLYTYGYT
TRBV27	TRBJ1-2	ASSPGTTMDGYT
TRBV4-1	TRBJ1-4	ASSQDNPGQGYEKLF
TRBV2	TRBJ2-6	ASRGSGANVLT
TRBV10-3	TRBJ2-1	AIRPNSYNEQF
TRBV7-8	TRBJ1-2	ASSLQTGGGRGYT
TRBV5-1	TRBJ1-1	ASSLAGRMNTEAF
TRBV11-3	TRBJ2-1	ASSLARPGLAGYNEQF
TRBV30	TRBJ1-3	AWIPGPSGNTIY
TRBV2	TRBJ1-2	ASHMDTGGLDYGYT
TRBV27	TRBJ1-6	ASSLSGDRYFVYNSPLH
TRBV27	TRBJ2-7	ASSNGDSYEQY
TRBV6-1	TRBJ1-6	ASSAHRGDIYNSPLH
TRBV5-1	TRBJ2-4	ASSPGPYQDIQY
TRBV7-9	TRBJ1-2	ASSFDDRAGYT
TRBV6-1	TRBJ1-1	ASSESREAF
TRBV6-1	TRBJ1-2	ASSDPGSNYGYT
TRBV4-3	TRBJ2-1	ASSQDTDPYNEQF
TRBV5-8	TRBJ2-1	ASSSEGRIYNEQF
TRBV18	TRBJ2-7	ASSPIVGTVYEQY
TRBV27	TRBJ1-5	ASSSIHSNQPQH
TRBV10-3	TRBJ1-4	AIKETTNEKLF
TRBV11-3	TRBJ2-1	ASSSRRGSAEQQF
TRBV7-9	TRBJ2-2	ASSLVRPGGGKYTGELF
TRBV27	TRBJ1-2	ASTQAQGEFYGYT
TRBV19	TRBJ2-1	ASSIEGQSGTSGGYNEQF
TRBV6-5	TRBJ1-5	ASSSRTGGNQPQH
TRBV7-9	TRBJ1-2	ASSLSRGVNNYGYT
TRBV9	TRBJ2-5	ASSARERSTQY
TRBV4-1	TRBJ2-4	ASSPQPGLAANIQY
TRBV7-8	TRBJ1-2	ASSLVQGLYGYT
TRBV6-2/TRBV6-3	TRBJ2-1	ASSPISGRFNEQF
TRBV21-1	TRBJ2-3	ASSKGQGDADTQY
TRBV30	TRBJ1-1	AWILGAGTSEAF
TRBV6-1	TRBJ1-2	ASSSQGTNYGYT
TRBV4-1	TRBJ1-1	ASSQDWVGRRNTEAF
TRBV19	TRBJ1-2	ASSFGTGNYGYT
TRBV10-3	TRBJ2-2	AISEFGQGNTGELF
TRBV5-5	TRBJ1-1	ASSSPGGGVTEAF
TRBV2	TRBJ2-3	ASRRGGGTDTQY
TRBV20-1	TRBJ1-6	SASFGGFAPLH
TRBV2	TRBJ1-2	ASRVRGGFGYGYT
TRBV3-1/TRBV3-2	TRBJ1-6	ASSQEAWGVHNSPLH
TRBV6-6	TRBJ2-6	ASSYRPRRGANVLT